In its sample, the clone carrying this T cell receptor beta chain was seen once. The record originates from a study of blood T cells in healthy people across ages. A J-beta primer mix and a sample-barcoded 5' primer were used in a second PCR of roughly 7 to 12 cycles. TCRdb recomputed calls from the 5' RACE reads with MiXCR, one row per CDR3 protein. The repertoire holds fewer than 1.5 million distinct CDR3 sequences, about 43% seen once, with roughly 7.9% in the top ten. The CDR3 is made up of 18 amino acids. Trimming removed 0 bases from V and 0 bases from J, with 18 bases in between. CDR1 and CDR2 from the germline V gene are SGHRS and YFSETQ.

This clonotype was sampled from a woman under 30 in good health. This chain links TRBV5-1 with TRBJ1-1, with D possibly TRBD1 on 6 matching bases. The material sequenced was blood. The CDR3 DNA is TGCGCCAGCAGCTTGGTGGGGTCAGGGGTCCCGGTGAACACTGAAGCTTTCTTT. Residues: CASSLVGSGVPVNTEAFF.